Included here is one T cell receptor beta chain sequence, with context. Its specificity is not known. Germline V lookup: CDR1 SGHRS, CDR2 YFSETQ. Trimming removed 0 bases from V and 3 bases from J, with 12 bases in between. The length of the CDR3 is 16 residues. The record originates from a study of T-cell memory formation after mild COVID-19. Study overall: TCR clusters were mostly confined to one donor each.

Employing constant-segment primers, 5'RACE generated TCR alpha and TCR beta cDNA libraries bearing sample barcodes and UMIs. A single record per CDR3 protein comes from TCRdb applying MiXCR to the 5' RACE reads. The table lists a few hundred thousand distinct CDR3 sequences, about 16% of them singletons. General study findings and limits: CD4+ contracting clones were found mainly in CM and EM, and CD8+ ones in EMRA.

Material: PBMCs or a T cell subset sorted from them (not recorded which). The chain couples TRBV5-1 to TRBJ2-2; D is uncertain. The source is a man younger than 35 who had mild COVID-19 (a few samples of this study predate the infection). Cell type and time point are not known. Here the CDR3 reads CASSLGPARYTGELFF. The CDR3 nucleotides read TGCGCCAGCAGCTTGGGGCCGGCTAGATACACCGGGGAGCTGTTTTTT.